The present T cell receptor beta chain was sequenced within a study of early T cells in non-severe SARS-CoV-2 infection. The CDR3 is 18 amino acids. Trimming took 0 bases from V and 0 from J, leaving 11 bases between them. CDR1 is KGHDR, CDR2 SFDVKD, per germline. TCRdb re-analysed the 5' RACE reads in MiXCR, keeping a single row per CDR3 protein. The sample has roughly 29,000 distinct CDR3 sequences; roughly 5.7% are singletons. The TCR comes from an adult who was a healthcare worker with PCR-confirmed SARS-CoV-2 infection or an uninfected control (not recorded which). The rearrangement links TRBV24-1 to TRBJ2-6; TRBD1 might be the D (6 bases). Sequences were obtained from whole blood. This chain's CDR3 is CATSDLTGSSSGANVLTF. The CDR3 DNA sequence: TGTGCCACCAGTGATTTGACAGGGTCGAGCTCTGGGGCCAACGTCCTGACTTTC.